This T cell receptor (beta chain) was retrieved from a study of shared clonotypes between healthy human individuals. Across the study: Each donor contributed plates that comprised three CD4 naive, three CD4 memory, two CD8 naive and one CD8 memory.

The protocol was immunoSEQ multiplex PCR, while the TCRdb copy is restricted to in-frame clones and leaves out a portion. The table shows 700,000 to 950,000 clones, with approximately 97% occurring only once. The V gene's germline CDR1 is SGHAT and CDR2 FQNNGV. The length of the CDR3 is 15 residues. V lost 4 bases and J lost 1, with 13 bases in between. Cells designated naive CD8 were CD45RO-negative and were positively selected for CCR7, with terminally differentiated effector memory CD45RA+ cells excluded. The rearrangement uses TRBV11-2 and TRBJ1-1; D not resolved. The material sequenced was naive CD8+ T cells sorted from blood. This sequence was found in a young man in good health. The CDR3 region has the DNA TGTGCCAGCAGCTCACCCCCCGACAAGAACACTGAAGCTTTCTTT. It specifies CASSSPPDKNTEAFF.